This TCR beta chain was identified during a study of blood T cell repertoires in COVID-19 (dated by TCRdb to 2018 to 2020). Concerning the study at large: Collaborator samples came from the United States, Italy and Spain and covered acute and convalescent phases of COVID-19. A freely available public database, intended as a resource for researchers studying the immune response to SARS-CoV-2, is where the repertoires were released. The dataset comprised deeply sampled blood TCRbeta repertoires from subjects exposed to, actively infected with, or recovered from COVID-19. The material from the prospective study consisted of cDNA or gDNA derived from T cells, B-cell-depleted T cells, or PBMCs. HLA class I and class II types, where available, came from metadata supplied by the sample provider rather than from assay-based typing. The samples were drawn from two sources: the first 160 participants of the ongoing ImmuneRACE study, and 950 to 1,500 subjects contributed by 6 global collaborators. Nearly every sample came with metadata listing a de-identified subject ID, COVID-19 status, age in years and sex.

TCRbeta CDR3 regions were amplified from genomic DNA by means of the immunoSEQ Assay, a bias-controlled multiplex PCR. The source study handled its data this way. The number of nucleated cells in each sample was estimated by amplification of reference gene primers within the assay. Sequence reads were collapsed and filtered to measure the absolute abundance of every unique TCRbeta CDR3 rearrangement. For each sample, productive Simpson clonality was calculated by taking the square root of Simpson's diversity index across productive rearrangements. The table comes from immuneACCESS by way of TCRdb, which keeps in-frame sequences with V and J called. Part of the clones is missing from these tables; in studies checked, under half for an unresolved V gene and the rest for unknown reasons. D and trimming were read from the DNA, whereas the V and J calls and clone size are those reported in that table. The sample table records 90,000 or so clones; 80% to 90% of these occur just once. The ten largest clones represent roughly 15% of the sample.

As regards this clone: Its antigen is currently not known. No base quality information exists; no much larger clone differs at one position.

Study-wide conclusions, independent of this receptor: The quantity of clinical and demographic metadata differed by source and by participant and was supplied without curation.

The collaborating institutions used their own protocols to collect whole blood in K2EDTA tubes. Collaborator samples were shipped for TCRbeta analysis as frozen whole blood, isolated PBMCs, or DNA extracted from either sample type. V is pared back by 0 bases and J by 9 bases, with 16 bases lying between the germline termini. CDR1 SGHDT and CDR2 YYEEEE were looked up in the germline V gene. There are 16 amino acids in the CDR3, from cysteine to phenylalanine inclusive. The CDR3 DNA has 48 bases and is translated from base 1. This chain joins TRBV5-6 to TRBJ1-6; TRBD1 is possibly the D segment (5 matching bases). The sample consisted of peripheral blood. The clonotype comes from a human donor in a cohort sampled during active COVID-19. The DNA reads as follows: TGTGCCAGCAGCTTGGGGCCTGTGGGCAGGGCTTCACCCCTCCACTTT. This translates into CASSLGPVGRASPLHF.